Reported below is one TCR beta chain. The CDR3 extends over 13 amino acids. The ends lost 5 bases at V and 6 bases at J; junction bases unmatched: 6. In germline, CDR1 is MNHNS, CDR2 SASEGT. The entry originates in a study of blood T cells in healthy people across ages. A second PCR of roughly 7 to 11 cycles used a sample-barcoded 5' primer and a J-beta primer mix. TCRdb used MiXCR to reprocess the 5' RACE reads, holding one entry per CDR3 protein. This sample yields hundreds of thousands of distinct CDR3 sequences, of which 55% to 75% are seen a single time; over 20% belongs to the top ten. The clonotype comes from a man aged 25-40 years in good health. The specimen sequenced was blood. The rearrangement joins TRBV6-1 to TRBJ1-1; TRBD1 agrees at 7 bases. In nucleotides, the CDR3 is TGTGCCAGCAGTCCGGGACAGTGGGCTGAAGCTTTCTTT. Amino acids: CASSPGQWAEAFF.